These 24 T cell receptor beta chains share one sample of origin, sequenced in a study of shared T cell receptors in the human thymus. Using immunoSEQ multiplex PCR, the repertoire was profiled, and TCRdb retains in-frame clones only, with some absent. The table lists more than 550,000 clones, around 85% of them singletons. These same data were also listed under a study on human thymus T cells.

The sequenced sample consisted of thymocytes. The receptors originated from a girl less than two years old with a congenital heart defect.

A single count supports this clone. The V gene is TRBV5-6, the J gene TRBJ2-7, with D perhaps TRBD2 (5 bases). This CDR3 is 15 amino acids long. The ends were cut back, 6 bases at V and 3 bases at J, with 19 bases in the middle. From germline, CDR1 is SGHDT and CDR2 YYEEEE. The CDR3, as DNA: TGTGCCAGCACCGCCCAGCGGTTACCATACTACGAGCAGTACTTC. Amino acid sequence: CASTAQRLPYYEQYF.

The V gene is TRBV4-1, the J gene TRBJ2-5, with 14 bases matching TRBD2. This CDR3 spans 19 amino acids. Germline V gene data show CDR1 as MGHRA and CDR2 as YSYEKL. V trimming: 6 bases; J trimming: 5 bases; junction bases outside the gene matches: 17. DNA of the CDR3: TGCGCCAGCAGGCAAACGGGGACTAGCGGGGGTCTCTATCCGGAGACCCAGTACTTC. It is translated as CASRQTGTSGGLYPETQYF.

This chain uses TRBV6-5 with TRBJ1-2, with a weak D call TRBD1 (6 bases). Trimming cost V 2 bases and J 6 bases, with 10 bases left between them. This CDR3 comprises 13 residues. Germline CDR1 reads MNHEY; CDR2 reads SVGAGI. The CDR3 here is CASSYGRGDGYTF. DNA for the CDR3: TGTGCCAGCAGTTACGGGAGGGGGGATGGCTACACCTTC.

The chain is built from TRBV2 and TRBJ1-6; 8 positions agree with TRBD1. The ends lost 5 bases at V and 7 bases at J; junction bases unmatched: 19. This CDR3 has 19 residues. The germline gives CDR1 SNHLY, CDR2 FYNNEI. Written as DNA, the CDR3 is TGTGCCAGCAGTCCGGACAGGGACAGGATCGTACCGAACAATTCACCCCTCCACTTT. It codes for CASSPDRDRIVPNNSPLHF.

The gene calls are TRBV28 and TRBJ2-2, with D tentatively TRBD1 (7 bases). Germline V CDR1 and CDR2: MDHEN, SYDVKM. This CDR3 is built from 17 residues. V lost 8 bases to trimming and J lost 0 bases, with 19 bases between them. DNA of the CDR3: TGTGCCAGCCGGAGGGGGCTTTGGGGATCGAACACCGGGGAGCTGTTTTTT. This sequence encodes CASRRGLWGSNTGELFF.

The chain carries TRBV5-6 and TRBJ2-2; 7 bases are shared with TRBD2. J was trimmed by 4 bases and V by 1 base; bases with no gene match: 4. Germline CDR1 is SGHDT and CDR2 is YYEEEE. CDR3 length: 15 residues. The CDR3 loop is CASSLRGEATGELFF. Here the CDR3 DNA reads TGTGCCAGCAGCTTGCGGGGGGAGGCCACCGGGGAGCTGTTTTTT.

The CDR3 region has the DNA TGTGCCAGCAGTGTCCCCGGGACAGGGGTACGTTATGAAAAACTGTTTTTT. Protein product: CASSVPGTGVRYEKLFF. J is TRBJ1-4 and V is TRBV6-1, with 10 nucleotides matching TRBD1. CDR1 is MNHNS, CDR2 SASEGT, per germline. V dropped 4 bases and J dropped 6; count of bases not matched to a gene: 11. There are 17 residues in the CDR3.

This sequence joins TRBV27 and TRBJ1-4; no reliable D call. CDR3 length equals 13 residues. The germline V gene encodes CDR1 MNHEY and CDR2 SMNVEV (reference sequence). Between the trimmed V and J ends, which lost 5 bases and 8 bases, there was a span of 12 bases. The CDR3 region is CASSPVAGEKLFF. DNA of the CDR3: TGTGCCAGCAGTCCCGTGGCGGGAGAAAAACTGTTTTTT.

V gene TRBV7-6 combines with J gene TRBJ2-7; 7 bases fit TRBD2. Trimming removed 4 bases from V and 6 bases from J; junction bases left unmatched: 15. Germline CDR1 is SGHVS and CDR2 is FNYEAQ. The CDR3 runs 16 residues. The CDR3 sequence is CASSSRSGATPLEQYF. The DNA of the CDR3 is TGTGCCAGCAGCTCCCGAAGCGGGGCTACGCCCCTCGAGCAGTACTTC.

The CDR3 is CASSSPANNRQPNTEAFF. In DNA, the CDR3 is TGTGCCAGCAGCTCACCTGCTAATAACAGACAGCCCAACACTGAAGCTTTCTTT. The rearrangement uses TRBV5-6 and TRBJ1-1, with TRBD1 as a possible D gene (5 bases). The CDR3 is 18 residues long. The ends were cut back, 3 bases at V and 2 bases at J, with 23 bases in the middle. Germline loops: CDR1 SGHDT, CDR2 YYEEEE.

This sequence joins TRBV4-1 and TRBJ2-5, with TRBD2 matching 13 bases. Germline V gene data show CDR1 as MGHRA and CDR2 as YSYEKL. Trimming removed 2 bases from V and 2 bases from J; junction bases left unmatched: 14. The CDR3 loop spans 20 amino acids. CDR3 in amino acids: CASSQQRTSGGGSVQETQYF. CDR3 in DNA: TGCGCCAGCAGCCAACAACGGACTAGCGGGGGCGGTTCGGTACAAGAGACCCAGTACTTC.

This clone is a singleton in its sample. The genes are TRBV5-5 and TRBJ1-2, with 10 bases identical to TRBD1. The length of the CDR3 is 17 residues. Germline CDR1 is SGHKS and CDR2 is YYEKEE (reference sequence). V lost 2 bases to trimming and J lost 9 bases; unmatched junction nucleotides: 16. In DNA, the CDR3 is TGTGCCAGCAGCTTCCCCGGACAGGGGGTTTTTCGGTATAGCTACACCTTC. Amino acid sequence: CASSFPGQGVFRYSYTF.

The chain carries TRBV9 and TRBJ1-5; D remains unclear. Per the germline V gene, CDR1 is SGDLS and CDR2 is YYNGEE. Trimming left V 2 bases short and J 3 bases short, with 12 bases between. The CDR3 is 15 amino acids. The CDR3 loop reads CASSVAGLSNQPQHF. As DNA, the CDR3 is TGTGCCAGCAGCGTGGCGGGCCTTTCCAATCAGCCCCAGCATTTT. Complete variable domain (other parts from reference TRBV9 and TRBJ1-5): DSGVTQTPKHLITATGQRVTLRCSPRSGDLSVYWYQQSLDQGLQFLIQYYNGEERAKGNILERFSAQQFPDLHSELNLSSLELGDSALYFCASSVAGLSNQPQHFGDGTRLSIL.

V usage is TRBV27 and J usage is TRBJ1-1; the D gene is possibly TRBD1 (5 bases). The length of the CDR3 is 17 residues. Germline assignment: CDR1 MNHEY and CDR2 SMNVEV (reference sequence). V was cut by 4 bases and J by 0 bases, with 18 bases left in between. CDR3: CASSSRPGPLMNTEAFF. The CDR3 DNA reads TGTGCCAGCAGTTCCCGGCCAGGGCCGCTTATGAACACTGAAGCTTTCTTT.

The V and J genes are TRBV29-1 and TRBJ1-1, with D possibly TRBD1 on 6 matching bases. The length of the CDR3 is 12 residues. The V gene's germline CDR1 is SQVTM and CDR2 ANQGSEA. Trimming removed 5 bases at V and 8 bases at J, with 15 bases between. The CDR3, as DNA: TGCAGCGTTACCACTATCGACAGGGAAGCTTTCTTT. Protein: CSVTTIDREAFF.

The gene calls are TRBV15 and TRBJ1-1; D might be TRBD1 (5 bases). Germline values: CDR1 LNHNV, CDR2 YYDKDF (reference sequence). This CDR3 contains 16 residues. V lost 0 bases, J lost 4 bases, and 15 bases lay in between. The CDR3 protein is CATSRDLRAGFTEAFF. The CDR3 DNA is TGTGCCACCAGCAGAGATCTAAGGGCAGGGTTCACTGAAGCTTTCTTT.

This sequence joins TRBV5-1 and TRBJ2-7; TRBD1 matches at 8 bases. CDR1 and CDR2 from the germline V gene are SGHRS and YFSETQ. Unmatched junction bases numbered 16, after V lost 5 bases and J lost 6 bases. This CDR3 is 16 amino acids long. This chain's CDR3 is CASSCDPGQVMGEQYF. Written as DNA, the CDR3 is TGCGCCAGCAGTTGTGACCCGGGACAGGTGATGGGCGAGCAGTACTTC.

The J gene is TRBJ2-3, the V gene TRBV4-1, with 11 bases lining up with TRBD2. V was pared by 4 bases and J by 3 bases, with 6 bases of the junction left unmatched. Germline V gene data show CDR1 as MGHRA and CDR2 as YSYEKL. The CDR3 runs 16 residues. CDR3: CASSPRLAGNTDTQYF. For the CDR3, the DNA is TGCGCCAGCAGCCCGAGACTAGCGGGGAATACAGATACGCAGTATTTT.

The V gene is TRBV18, the J gene TRBJ1-1, with D perhaps TRBD1 (6 bases). Trimming shortened V by 3 bases and J by 3 bases, and 20 bases separated the two germline ends. Per the germline V gene, CDR1 is KGHSH and CDR2 is LQKENI. The CDR3 consists of 17 residues. This CDR3 reads CASSPLSDRLTDTEAFF. Written as DNA, the CDR3 is TGTGCCAGCTCACCGCTCTCCGACAGGTTAACTGACACTGAAGCTTTCTTT.

The chain is built from TRBV19 and TRBJ1-2; TRBD1 is a possible D gene (6 bases). The length of the CDR3 is 16 residues. Trimming pared 5 bases from V and 4 bases from J, leaving 20 bases between. Germline CDR1 reads LNHDA; CDR2 reads SQIVND (reference sequence). CDR3 amino acids: CASSDHFIQGSYGYTF. The CDR3 nucleotides are TGTGCCAGTAGTGATCACTTTATTCAGGGGTCCTATGGCTACACCTTC.

The rearrangement joins TRBV6-5 to TRBJ1-3, with D unclear. Germline lookup yields CDR1 MNHEY and CDR2 SVGAGI. The V and J ends lost 6 bases and 3 bases respectively, with 9 bases between them. CDR3 length: 13 residues. CDR3 sequence (DNA): TGTGCCAGCAGCCCCCCCGGTGGAAACACCATATATTTT. Its translation: CASSPPGGNTIYF.

This chain uses TRBV29-1 with TRBJ2-7, with D tentatively TRBD2 (6 bases). The germline CDR1 and CDR2 sequences are SQVTM and ANQGSEA. CDR3 length: 12 residues. V was clipped by 6 bases and J by 2 bases, with 11 bases between them. DNA for the CDR3: TGCAGCGTGCGGGGTAGGGCCTACGAGCAGTACTTC. This codes for CSVRGRAYEQYF.

This chain joins TRBV9 and TRBJ2-2; 7 nucleotides match TRBD2. With 3 bases clipped from V and 6 bases from J, the junction kept 2 bases outside the gene matches. The CDR3 runs to 13 residues. Germline CDR1 is SGDLS and CDR2 is YYNGEE. The CDR3 bases are TGTGCCAGCAGCGAGGGAGGGTCCGGGGAGCTGTTTTTT. This gives the protein CASSEGGSGELFF.

The V and J genes are TRBV28 and TRBJ1-6; weak D call: TRBD1 (6 bases). The CDR3 extends over 21 amino acids. The V gene's germline CDR1 is MDHEN and CDR2 SYDVKM. V was trimmed by 6 bases and J by 0 bases, leaving 27 bases between them. DNA for the CDR3: TGTGCCAGCAGCCCAGGGGTTGTTTATGGTCGAAAGAACTCCTATAATTCACCCCTCCACTTT. This encodes CASSPGVVYGRKNSYNSPLHF. The whole variable domain, remainder taken from reference TRBV28 and TRBJ1-6, is DVKVTQSSRYLVKRTGEKVFLECVQDMDHENMFWYRQDPGLGLRLIYFSYDVKMKEKGDIPEGYSVSREKKERFSLILESASTNQTSMYLCASSPGVVYGRKNSYNSPLHFGNGTRLTVT.